This TCR beta chain emerged from a study of blood T cells in healthy people across ages. PCR was performed a second time for roughly 7 to 11 cycles using a sample-barcoded 5' primer and a J-beta primer mix. TCRdb processed the 5' RACE reads anew with MiXCR; each CDR3 protein has one entry. This table has approximately 830,000 distinct CDR3 sequences, around two thirds appearing once. The receptor was derived from a man between 25 and 39 years old in good health. The sample comprised blood.

For the CDR3, the DNA is TGTGCCTGGAGGGACGGGACAGCGTTTAGCAATCAGCCCCAGCATTTT. It yields the protein CAWRDGTAFSNQPQHF. The chain couples TRBV30 to TRBJ1-5; 7 bases line up with TRBD1. Germline V gene lookup returns CDR1 GTSNPN and CDR2 SVGIG (reference sequence). This CDR3 has 16 residues. V shed 3 bases, J shed 0 bases, and the junction held 8 bases outside the gene matches.